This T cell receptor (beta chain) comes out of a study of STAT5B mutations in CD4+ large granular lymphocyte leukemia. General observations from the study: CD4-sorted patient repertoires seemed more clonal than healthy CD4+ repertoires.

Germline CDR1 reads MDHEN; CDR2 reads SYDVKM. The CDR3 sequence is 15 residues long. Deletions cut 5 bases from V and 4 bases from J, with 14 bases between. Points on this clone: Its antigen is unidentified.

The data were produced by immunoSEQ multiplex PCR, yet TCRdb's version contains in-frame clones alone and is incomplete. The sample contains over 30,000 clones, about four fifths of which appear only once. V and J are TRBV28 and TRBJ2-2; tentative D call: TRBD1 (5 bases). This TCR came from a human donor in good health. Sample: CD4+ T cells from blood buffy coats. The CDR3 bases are TGTGCCAGCAGTCCGACCCAGGGTGGCACCGGGGAGCTGTTTTTT. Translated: CASSPTQGGTGELFF.